The rows below give T cell receptor beta chains drawn from one sample of a study of response to subunit inactivated influenza vaccine. TCRdb ran MiXCR on the RT-PCR reads and lists one entry per CDR3 protein. This repertoire shows a few hundred thousand distinct CDR3 sequences, just over 20% found once; its top ten account for 10%. Source: PBMCs from blood, taken about 20 months after vaccination. Receptors originate from a man aged 50 to 69 who received an inactivated influenza vaccine. CDR3s include the opening cysteine and the closing phenylalanine or tryptophan. The order of the fields is J gene, D gene, clone size, V gene, CDR3 DNA, CDR3 protein. D genes are given only for firm matches. Not all rows give a size; the values are once, few, many and, for expanded clones, a class.

>TRBJ2-4|.|few|TRBV6-2/TRBV6-3
TGTGCCAGCGCCGGGGCGGCCAAAAACATTCAGTACTTC
CASAGAAKNIQYF
>TRBJ1-2|.|.|TRBV4-3
TGCGCCAGCAGCCAAGACGGGACATACTATGGCTACACCTTC
CASSQDGTYYGYTF
>TRBJ1-1|TRBD1|.|TRBV7-6
TGTGCCAGCAGGAGGACAACAGGACAGGGGGCTGAAGCTTTCTTT
CASRRTTGQGAEAFF
>TRBJ2-3|.|.|TRBV25-1
TGTGCCAGCAGTGCCTCAGGATACACAGATACGCAGTATTTT
CASSASGYTDTQYF
>TRBJ1-1|.|.|TRBV19
TGTGCCAGTAGTATACAGATGGTGGATGGCACTGAAGCTTTCTTT
CASSIQMVDGTEAFF
>TRBJ1-2|.|few|TRBV30
TGTGCCTGGAGTGTACGTAAGAATTATGGCTACACCTTC
CAWSVRKNYGYTF
>TRBJ2-4|.|.|TRBV5-6
TGTGCCAGCAGCACCGGGGGATTGGCCAAAAACATTCAGTACTTC
CASSTGGLAKNIQYF
>TRBJ1-5|TRBD1|.|TRBV24-1
TGTGCCACCAGTGAGCGAGGAGGACAGGGGAGGAATCAGCCCCAGCATTTT
CATSERGGQGRNQPQHF
>TRBJ1-5|.|.|TRBV19
TGTGCCAGTAGTATAACAAGGAGGGATCAGCCCCAGCATTTT
CASSITRRDQPQHF
>TRBJ1-3|.|few|TRBV27
TGTGCCAGCAGTTTATTAGGGGAGGCTGGAAACACCATATATTTT
CASSLLGEAGNTIYF
>TRBJ1-2|.|few|TRBV29-1
TGCAGCGTGTTGACCGCTAAATATGGCTACACCTTC
CSVLTAKYGYTF
>TRBJ1-3|TRBD1|few|TRBV5-1
TGCGCCAGCAGCTCTATTCCCCCGGGACAGGGGAGTGGAAACACCATATATTTT
CASSSIPPGQGSGNTIYF
>TRBJ1-1|.|.|TRBV20-1
TGCAGTGCTAGTGGTGGGAACACTGAAGCTTTCTTT
CSASGGNTEAFF
>TRBJ1-6|.|few|TRBV6-5
TGTGCCAGCAGTTACTCAGGCTCCCCGAGCTCCTATAATTCACCCCTCCACTTT
CASSYSGSPSSYNSPLHF
>TRBJ1-4|TRBD1|.|TRBV5-1
TGCGCCAGCAGCTTGCCCCAGGGGGCCAGGAATAATGAAAAACTGTTTTTT
CASSLPQGARNNEKLFF
>TRBJ1-3|TRBD1|.|TRBV4-3
TGCGCCAGCAGCCAAGATGACAGGGGCTCTGGAAACACCATATATTTT
CASSQDDRGSGNTIYF
>TRBJ1-3|.|few|TRBV4-3
TGCGCCAGCAGCCAAGAAGAGTCGGAGGTCTCTGGAAACACCATATATTTT
CASSQEESEVSGNTIYF
>TRBJ1-5|.|.|TRBV7-2
TGTGCCAGCAGCAGGGTGGGAGGTTTTCAGCCCCAGCATTTT
CASSRVGGFQPQHF